These 31 T cell receptor beta chains originate from one sample sequenced in a study of blood T cell repertoires in COVID-19. Assay used: immunoSEQ multiplex PCR; TCRdb lists only in-frame clones, some missing. The table lists 150,000 to 200,000 clones, about 88% of them singletons, with 1.5% to 2% in the top ten. Sequencing was carried out using peripheral blood. These receptors came from a man between 18 and 35 years old who had recovered from COVID-19.

J is TRBJ1-1 and V is TRBV4-1; no clear D gene. Germline loops: CDR1 MGHRA, CDR2 YSYEKL. V was shortened by 2 bases and J by 0 bases, with 13 bases between the two germline ends. The CDR3 totals 16 residues. CDR3 residues: CASSQSGGSMNTEAFF. The CDR3 DNA sequence: TGCGCCAGCAGCCAAAGTGGAGGGAGCATGAACACTGAAGCTTTCTTT.

The chain uses TRBV7-9 and TRBJ2-3; D unresolved. V was trimmed by 5 bases and J by 10 bases, leaving 13 bases between them. The CDR3 is 12 amino acids. The germline V gene has CDR1 SEHNR and CDR2 FQNEAQ (reference sequence). The chain's CDR3 is CASSLDGLSQYF. CDR3 sequence (DNA): TGTGCCAGCAGCCTCGACGGGTTGTCGCAGTATTTT.

The chain links TRBV25-1 to TRBJ1-6; TRBD1 matches 9 bases. V shed 7 bases, J shed 8 bases, and the junction held 9 bases outside the gene matches. Germline V CDR1 and CDR2: MGHDK, SYGVNS. CDR3 length equals 15 residues. The CDR3 coding sequence is TGTGCCAGCATCGGGGGACAGGGTTCGGATTCACCCCTCCACTTT. Amino acid sequence: CASIGGQGSDSPLHF.

This clone appeared once. The V call is TRBV9, the J call TRBJ2-7; 11 bases fit TRBD1. This CDR3 spans 13 amino acids. CDR1 and CDR2 (germline): SGDLS, YYNGEE. The V gene end was trimmed by 3 bases and the J gene end by 7 bases; junction bases not matched to a gene: 3. CDR3 sequence reads: CASSADRGREQYF. Written as DNA, the CDR3 is TGTGCCAGCAGCGCGGACAGGGGGCGAGAGCAGTACTTC.

This clone turned up a few times. The chain combines TRBV11-2 with TRBJ1-2; D gene unclear. Germline CDR1 and CDR2: SGHAT and FQNNGV. Deletions cut 5 bases from V and 3 bases from J, with 16 bases between. The CDR3 has 15 amino acids. CDR3 in amino acids: CASSPSGNAYYGYTF. In DNA form, the CDR3 reads TGTGCCAGCAGCCCTAGCGGCAACGCCTACTATGGCTACACCTTC.

The rearrangement joins TRBV27 to TRBJ2-7, with 8 bases matching TRBD1. The CDR3 is made up of 14 amino acids. The germline V gene encodes CDR1 MNHEY and CDR2 SMNVEV (reference sequence). Trimming at V came to 4 bases and at J to 2 bases, leaving 4 bases not matched to a gene. The CDR3 bases are TGTGCCAGCAGTTATGACAGGGGAACCTACGAGCAGTACTTC. This encodes CASSYDRGTYEQYF.

The chain couples TRBV5-8 to TRBJ1-4; 10 positions agree with TRBD1. V lost 3 bases and J lost 8; bases outside the gene matches: 4. The CDR3 loop spans 14 amino acids. The V gene's germline CDR1 is SGHTS and CDR2 YDEGEE. The CDR3 sequence is CASSWGTGAEKLFF. CDR3 sequence (DNA): TGTGCCAGCAGCTGGGGGACAGGGGCAGAAAAACTGTTTTTT.

This chain connects TRBV3-1 (or the pseudogene TRBV3-2) to TRBJ1-2; 7 positions agree with TRBD1. CDR3 length: 14 amino acids. The germline gives CDR1 LGHDT, CDR2 YNNKEL (reference sequence). V lost 1 base, J lost 3 bases, and 2 bases stayed unmatched. The CDR3 sequence: CASSQAGTDYGYTF. The CDR3 DNA reads as TGTGCCAGCAGCCAAGCAGGGACAGACTATGGCTACACCTTC.

The chain combines TRBV27 with TRBJ2-1, with D possibly being TRBD2 (5 bases). Germline CDR1 reads MNHEY; CDR2 reads SMNVEV (reference sequence). V was trimmed by 3 bases and J by 6 bases, leaving 15 bases between them. CDR3 size: 15 residues. CDR3 nucleotide sequence: TGTGCCAGCAGTTTGACTACCTCTCTTGGCAATGAGCAGTTCTTC. Its protein is CASSLTTSLGNEQFF.

V gene TRBV4-1 combines with J gene TRBJ2-2; 8 bases are shared with TRBD2. Germline V gene data show CDR1 as MGHRA and CDR2 as YSYEKL. The CDR3 runs to 18 residues. The V and J ends lost 4 bases and 3 bases, in that order; junction bases with no gene match: 13. The chain's CDR3 is CASSRLGRSGGHTGELFF. The CDR3 DNA sequence: TGCGCCAGCAGCCGCCTTGGCCGTTCGGGAGGGCACACCGGGGAGCTGTTTTTT.

This clone is a singleton in its sample. The J gene is TRBJ1-5, the V gene TRBV18; TRBD1 aligns across 9 bases. V shed 9 bases and J 2 bases; nucleotides not matched to a gene: 8. The CDR3 loop spans 15 amino acids. Germline V lookup: CDR1 KGHSH, CDR2 LQKENI. The CDR3 spells CASSRDRAGNQPQHF. The CDR3 nucleotides are TGTGCCAGTTCCCGGGACAGGGCTGGCAATCAGCCCCAGCATTTT.

This clone was recorded only once. The chain is built from TRBV6-5 and TRBJ1-4; unclear D gene. Germline lookup yields CDR1 MNHEY and CDR2 SVGAGI. The CDR3 has 13 residues. V was clipped by 8 bases and J by 7 bases, with 14 bases between them. The CDR3 DNA follows: TGTGCCAGCGGTCGGGTCAGACCTGAAAAACTGTTTTTT. Translating gives CASGRVRPEKLFF.

The chain carries TRBV12-3 or TRBV12-4 and TRBJ1-5; 9 bases match TRBD1. The J segment lost 4 bases and the V segment lost 7 bases, leaving 2 bases of the junction unmatched. The CDR3 runs 13 residues. This CDR3 reads CASTGQGNQPQHF. CDR3 nucleotide sequence: TGTGCCAGCACGGGACAGGGTAATCAGCCCCAGCATTTT.

The CDR3 DNA reads TGTGCCTGGACCCGCGGGTTAGAAAAACTGTTTTTT. This gives the protein CAWTRGLEKLFF. The chain couples TRBV30 to TRBJ1-4, with D hard to call. Germline V CDR1 and CDR2: GTSNPN, SVGIG (reference sequence). Trimming stripped 4 bases from V and 8 bases from J, with 11 bases between. The CDR3 sequence is 12 residues long.

The genes are TRBV7-6 and TRBJ1-1, with D hard to call. Germline assignment: CDR1 SGHVS and CDR2 FNYEAQ. Trimming removed 2 bases from V and 4 bases from J, with 8 bases in between. The CDR3 sequence is 13 residues long. The CDR3 DNA sequence: TGTGCCAGCAGCTTACGCACGGTCACTGAAGCTTTCTTT. It yields the protein CASSLRTVTEAFF.

The table lists this clone with a count of one. The CDR3 loop reads CASSLGPRENTEAFF. CDR3 DNA sequence: TGTGCCAGCAGCTTGGGCCCTCGGGAGAACACTGAAGCTTTCTTT. The chain carries TRBV5-5 and TRBJ1-1; no definite D call. The CDR3 runs to 15 residues. The germline V gene encodes CDR1 SGHKS and CDR2 YYEKEE (reference sequence). Trimming removed 0 bases from V and 1 base from J, with 10 bases in between.

This sequence joins TRBV10-3 and TRBJ2-1, with no clear D. Trimming took off 5 bases at V and 0 bases at J, with 14 bases between the two ends. The CDR3 has 16 residues. Germline V lookup: CDR1 ENHRY, CDR2 SYGVKD. This CDR3 reads CAISSPLASSYNEQFF. DNA for the CDR3: TGTGCCATCAGTTCCCCACTCGCTAGCTCCTACAATGAGCAGTTCTTC.

The chain joins TRBV6-2 or TRBV6-3 to TRBJ1-1, with D uncertain. With 0 bases removed from V and 2 bases from J, the gap between germline ends came to 13 bases. The CDR3 is made up of 16 amino acids. Per the germline V gene, CDR1 is MNHEY and CDR2 is SVGEGT. The CDR3 DNA reads TGTGCCAGCAGTTACTCGATTGAGAGCCGCAACACTGAAGCTTTCTTT. It is translated as CASSYSIESRNTEAFF.

The V call is TRBV4-3, the J call TRBJ1-2; 7 bases agree with TRBD1. The CDR3 loop spans 17 amino acids. The germline V gene encodes CDR1 LGHNA and CDR2 YSLEER. The V and J ends lost 0 bases and 2 bases, in that order; junction bases with no gene match: 9. The chain's CDR3 is CASSQDKGAGGNYGYTF. CDR3 DNA: TGCGCCAGCAGCCAAGATAAAGGGGCAGGGGGAAACTATGGCTACACCTTC.

The gene calls are TRBV9 and TRBJ2-1; TRBD2 agrees at 11 bases. J gave up 5 bases and V 4 bases, and 8 bases lay outside the gene matches. CDR1 SGDLS and CDR2 YYNGEE come from the germline V gene. CDR3 length: 16 amino acids. The CDR3, as DNA: TGTGCCAGCAGCTTAGGGACTAGCGGAAGGAACAATGAGCAGTTCTTC. Its protein is CASSLGTSGRNNEQFF.

This clone was seen a single time. The rearrangement links TRBV9 to TRBJ2-2; the D gene is possibly TRBD1 (6 bases). V was trimmed by 0 bases and J by 2 bases, leaving 14 bases between them. CDR1 and CDR2 from the germline V gene are SGDLS and YYNGEE. This CDR3 spans 17 amino acids. The CDR3 is CASSVDRPGANTGELFF. The CDR3 region has the DNA TGTGCCAGCAGCGTAGATCGACCAGGGGCAAACACCGGGGAGCTGTTTTTT.

As DNA, the CDR3 is TGTGCCAGCAGCCCGCGAGCGGGATTTAGCAATGAGCAGTTCTTC. Protein: CASSPRAGFSNEQFF. This chain joins TRBV11-2 and TRBJ2-1, with 7 bases identical to TRBD2. The CDR3 sequence is 15 residues long. The J segment lost 6 bases and the V segment lost 5 bases, leaving 10 bases of the junction unmatched. CDR1 is SGHAT, CDR2 FQNNGV, per germline.

This sequence joins TRBV27 and TRBJ2-3; 8 nucleotides line up with TRBD1. Germline CDR1 is MNHEY and CDR2 is SMNVEV (reference sequence). V lost 5 bases and J lost 7; bases outside the gene matches: 8. The CDR3 runs to 14 residues. DNA for the CDR3: TGTGCCAGCAGTGCCCGACAGGGGTGGAATACGCAGTATTTT. This codes for CASSARQGWNTQYF.

The chain joins TRBV12-5 to TRBJ2-3; D remains ambiguous. CDR3 size: 15 residues. The V end lost 1 base, the J end lost 4 bases, and 12 bases lay between the germline ends. Germline V CDR1 and CDR2: LGHNT, FRNRAP. The CDR3 protein is CASGLGFTNPDTQYF. DNA of the CDR3: TGTGCTAGTGGTTTGGGCTTCACAAATCCAGATACGCAGTATTTT.

The chain has TRBV12-3 or TRBV12-4 and TRBJ1-1; D gene ambiguous. V lost 7 bases and J lost 3, with 12 bases in between. This CDR3 contains 13 residues. The CDR3 DNA sequence: TGTGCCAGCACCCTCTTGAGAGACACTGAAGCTTTCTTT. As protein: CASTLLRDTEAFF.

This chain connects TRBV5-1 to TRBJ1-6; no definite D call. Trimming took 1 base from V and 9 from J, leaving 8 bases between them. Germline V gene data show CDR1 as SGHRS and CDR2 as YFSETQ. The CDR3 has 13 residues. The CDR3 reads CASSLIVRSPLHF. The CDR3 DNA follows: TGCGCCAGCAGCTTGATCGTCCGTTCACCCCTCCACTTT.

This clone was seen once. The chain is built from TRBV6-2 or TRBV6-3 and TRBJ2-1; D is perhaps TRBD1 (5 bases). V dropped 5 bases and J dropped 7 bases, with 12 bases sitting between them. This CDR3 is 13 amino acids long. CDR1 and CDR2 (germline): MNHEY, SVGEGT. The CDR3 loop reads CASSQKGDNEQFF. The DNA of the CDR3 is TGTGCCAGCAGTCAGAAAGGGGATAATGAGCAGTTCTTC.

The CDR3 reads CASSQDRGTGSWEKLFF. CDR3 DNA sequence: TGTGCCAGCAGCCAAGATCGGGGGACAGGGAGTTGGGAAAAACTGTTTTTT. V is TRBV3-1 (or the pseudogene TRBV3-2) and J is TRBJ1-4, with TRBD1 matching 9 bases. The J segment lost 8 bases and the V segment lost 0 bases, leaving 10 bases of the junction unmatched. The CDR3 is 17 residues long. The germline V gene has CDR1 LGHDT and CDR2 YNNKEL (reference sequence).

DNA for the CDR3: TGTGCCAGTAGCATCGGTACAGTCTACGAGCAGTACTTC. This gives the protein CASSIGTVYEQYF. The J gene is TRBJ2-7, the V gene TRBV19; no firm D call. V was shortened by 6 bases and J by 3 bases, with 12 bases between the two germline ends. This CDR3 contains 13 residues. Looked up from germline, CDR1 is LNHDA and CDR2 is SQIVND (reference sequence).

The chain employs TRBV6-2 or TRBV6-3 and TRBJ1-5; D uncertain. CDR1 and CDR2 (germline): MNHEY, SVGEGT. CDR3 length: 11 residues. Trimming shortened V by 2 bases and J by 8 bases, and 4 bases separated the two germline ends. DNA of the CDR3: TGTGCCAGCAGTTACCCGGAGCCCCAGCATTTT. This gives the protein CASSYPEPQHF.

This sequence joins TRBV4-1 and TRBJ2-1, with D tentatively TRBD2 (6 bases). Trimming removed 0 bases from V and 0 bases from J, with 9 bases in between. The germline gives CDR1 MGHRA, CDR2 YSYEKL. CDR3 length equals 16 residues. As DNA, the CDR3 is TGCGCCAGCAGCCAAGACGCCGGGAGCTCCTACAATGAGCAGTTCTTC. This gives the protein CASSQDAGSSYNEQFF.